Following are 9 T cell receptor beta chains from one sample sequenced in a study of type 1 and type 2 diabetes patients. Genomic DNA was the PCR template. Multiplex PCR with 30 forward and 13 reverse primers amplified the TCR beta CDR3. Via MiXCR, TCRdb re-called the multiplex PCR reads, giving one row per CDR3 protein. The sample lists a few hundred thousand distinct CDR3 sequences; 45% to 60% were seen once. The specimen sequenced was peripheral blood mononuclear cells (PBMCs). These receptor sequences come from a young man with type 2 diabetes.

This clonotype has only one observation. The chain employs TRBV11-1 and TRBJ2-3; D possibly corresponds to TRBD1 (6 bases). CDR1 is SGHAT, CDR2 FQDESV, per germline (reference sequence). Trimming stripped 4 bases from V and 0 bases from J, with 14 bases between. This CDR3 is 16 amino acids long. The CDR3 DNA reads as TGTGCCAGCAGCTCGAACGGACAGCTAAGCACAGATACGCAGTATTTT. The encoded protein is CASSSNGQLSTDTQYF.

This clonotype was recorded at least ten times. This chain connects TRBV15 to TRBJ2-7, with a tentative D call TRBD2 (6 bases). The CDR3 extends over 14 amino acids. The germline V gene has CDR1 LNHNV and CDR2 YYDKDF (reference sequence). Trimming took 5 bases from V and 0 from J, leaving 11 bases between them. CDR3 coding DNA: TGTGCCACCAGCGGCGGGGTTAGCTCCTACGAGCAGTACTTC. It encodes CATSGGVSSYEQYF.

This chain joins TRBV12-3 or TRBV12-4 and TRBJ2-2; D gene unclear. V lost 6 bases to trimming and J lost 3 bases, with 11 bases between them. The CDR3 contains 14 residues. The CDR3 spells CASRADGYTGELFF. In nucleotides, the CDR3 is TGTGCCAGCAGGGCCGACGGATACACCGGGGAGCTGTTTTTT.

This chain links TRBV7-2 with TRBJ2-7; D is unclear. V lost 6 bases, J lost 4 bases, and 13 bases lay in between. The CDR3 extends over 13 amino acids. Per germline, CDR1 SGHTA and CDR2 FQGNSA. CDR3 bases: TGTGCCAGCAGTAAGGATAGCCCGTACGAGCAGTACTTC. Encoded protein: CASSKDSPYEQYF.

This clonotype came up a few times. The chain employs TRBV6-5 and TRBJ1-5, with D maybe TRBD1 (5 bases). The CDR3 runs to 14 residues. CDR1 and CDR2 from the germline V gene are MNHEY and SVGAGI. The V end was cut by 11 bases, the J end by 0 bases, with 14 bases between. CDR3 sequence reads: CAGRGTDSNQPQHF. As DNA, the CDR3 is TGTGCCGGTCGGGGCACGGATAGCAATCAGCCCCAGCATTTT.

This clonotype was seen only a few times. The CDR3 is CSVGTGRGGYTF. The CDR3 DNA is TGCAGCGTTGGGACAGGGCGGGGTGGCTACACCTTC. The J gene is TRBJ1-2, the V gene TRBV29-1; 8 nucleotides line up with TRBD1. The germline CDR1 and CDR2 sequences are SQVTM and ANQGSEA. V dropped 4 bases and J dropped 7; count of bases not matched to a gene: 5. The CDR3 runs to 12 residues.

This clonotype showed up many times. The CDR3 DNA is TGTGCCAGCAGCTTAGCAGGGCGTCGGACCTTC. It specifies CASSLAGRRTF. V gene TRBV7-2 combines with J gene TRBJ1-2, with D unresolved. V was trimmed by 0 bases and J by 14 bases, leaving 10 bases between them. CDR3 length: 11 residues. Germline CDR1 is SGHTA and CDR2 is FQGNSA.

This clonotype was counted between two and nine times. The rearrangement joins TRBV4-2 to TRBJ2-3; the match to TRBD2 covers 10 bases. This CDR3 region has 12 residues. Per the germline V gene, CDR1 is LGHNA and CDR2 is YNFKEQ. The J segment lost 14 bases and the V segment lost 3 bases, leaving 5 bases of the junction unmatched. Written as DNA, the CDR3 is TGTGCCAGCAGCCAGAGCGGGGGGGATCCGTATTTT. This sequence encodes CASSQSGGDPYF.

This chain links TRBV7-2 with TRBJ1-2, with 8 positions matching TRBD1. Germline trimming cut 0 bases from V and 4 bases from J; bases unmatched to any gene: 4. Germline CDR1 SGHTA, CDR2 FQGNSA. The CDR3 is made up of 15 amino acids. CDR3 loop: CASSLARGLVYGYTF. CDR3 nucleotides: TGTGCCAGCAGCTTAGCCAGGGGGCTAGTCTATGGCTACACCTTC.